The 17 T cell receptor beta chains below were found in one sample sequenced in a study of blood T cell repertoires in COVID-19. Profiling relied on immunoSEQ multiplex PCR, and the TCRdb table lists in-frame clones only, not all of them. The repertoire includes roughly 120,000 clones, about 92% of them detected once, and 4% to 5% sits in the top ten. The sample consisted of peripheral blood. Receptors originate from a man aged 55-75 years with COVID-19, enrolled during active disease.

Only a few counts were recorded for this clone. CDR3 region: CASSLRAYSNQPQHF. The CDR3 DNA sequence: TGTGCCAGCAGTTTAAGAGCTTATAGCAATCAGCCCCAGCATTTT. The gene calls are TRBV27 and TRBJ1-5; D gene uncertain. The CDR3 has 15 residues. The V and J ends lost 2 bases and 0 bases respectively, with 8 bases between them. Germline CDR1 MNHEY, CDR2 SMNVEV (reference sequence).

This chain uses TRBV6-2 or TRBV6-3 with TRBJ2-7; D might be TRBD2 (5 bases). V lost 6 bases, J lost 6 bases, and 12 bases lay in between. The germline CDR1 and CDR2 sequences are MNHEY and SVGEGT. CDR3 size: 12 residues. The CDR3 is CASSNPAGEQYF. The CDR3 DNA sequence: TGTGCCAGCAGCAACCCGGCGGGCGAGCAGTACTTC.

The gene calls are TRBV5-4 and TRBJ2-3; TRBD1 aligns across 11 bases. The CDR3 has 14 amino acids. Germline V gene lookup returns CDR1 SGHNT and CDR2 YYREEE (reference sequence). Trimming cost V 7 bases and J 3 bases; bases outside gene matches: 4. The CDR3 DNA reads TGTGCCAGCTGGGGGACAGGGGGGACAGATACGCAGTATTTT. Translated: CASWGTGGTDTQYF.

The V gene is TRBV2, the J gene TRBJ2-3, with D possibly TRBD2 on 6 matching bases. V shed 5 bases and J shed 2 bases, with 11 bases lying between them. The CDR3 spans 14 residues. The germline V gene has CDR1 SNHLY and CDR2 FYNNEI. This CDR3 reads CASSRRAITDTQYF. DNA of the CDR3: TGTGCCAGCAGTCGGAGGGCCATCACAGATACGCAGTATTTT.

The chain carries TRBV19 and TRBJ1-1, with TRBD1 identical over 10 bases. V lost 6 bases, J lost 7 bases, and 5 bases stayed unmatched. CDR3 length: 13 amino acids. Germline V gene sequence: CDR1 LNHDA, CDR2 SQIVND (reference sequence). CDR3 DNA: TGTGCCAGTAGAAGGGACAGGGGCGGTGAAGCTTTCTTT. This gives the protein CASRRDRGGEAFF. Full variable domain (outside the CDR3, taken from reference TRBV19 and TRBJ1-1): DGGITQSPKYLFRKEGQNVTLSCEQNLNHDAMYWYRQDPGQGLRLIYYSQIVNDFQKGDIAEGYSVSREKKESFPLTVTSAQKNPTAFYLCASRRDRGGEAFFGQGTRLTVV.

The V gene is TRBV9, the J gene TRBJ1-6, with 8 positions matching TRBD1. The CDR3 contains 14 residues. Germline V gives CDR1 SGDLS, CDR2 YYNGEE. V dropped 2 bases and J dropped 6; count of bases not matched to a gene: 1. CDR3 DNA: TGTGCCAGCAGCGTTCAGGGGGCTAATTCACCCCTCCACTTT. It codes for CASSVQGANSPLHF.

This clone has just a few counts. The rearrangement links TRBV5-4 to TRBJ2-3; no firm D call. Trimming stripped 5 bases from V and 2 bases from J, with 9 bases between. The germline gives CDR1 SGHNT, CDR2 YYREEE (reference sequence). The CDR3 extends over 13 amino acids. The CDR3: CASSTDNTDTQYF. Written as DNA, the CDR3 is TGTGCCAGCAGTACCGACAACACAGATACGCAGTATTTT. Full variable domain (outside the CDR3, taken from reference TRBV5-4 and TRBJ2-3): ETGVTQSPTHLIKTRGQQVTLRCSSQSGHNTVSWYQQALGQGPQFIFQYYREEENGRGNFPPRFSGLQFPNYSSELNVNALELDDSALYLCASSTDNTDTQYFGPGTRLTVL.

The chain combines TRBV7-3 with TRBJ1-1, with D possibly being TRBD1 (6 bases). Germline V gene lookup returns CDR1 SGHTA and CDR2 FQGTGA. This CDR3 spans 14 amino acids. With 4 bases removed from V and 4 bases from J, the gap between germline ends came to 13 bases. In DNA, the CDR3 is TGTGCCAGCAGCTGGCACAGGGAGACCACTGAAGCTTTCTTT. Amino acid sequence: CASSWHRETTEAFF.

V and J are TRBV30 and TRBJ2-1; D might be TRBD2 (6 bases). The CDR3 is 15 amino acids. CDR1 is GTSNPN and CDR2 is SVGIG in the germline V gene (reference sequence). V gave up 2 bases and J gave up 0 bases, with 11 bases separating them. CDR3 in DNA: TGTGCCTGGAGTAGATTAGCGGCCTCCTACAATGAGCAGTTCTTC. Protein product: CAWSRLAASYNEQFF.

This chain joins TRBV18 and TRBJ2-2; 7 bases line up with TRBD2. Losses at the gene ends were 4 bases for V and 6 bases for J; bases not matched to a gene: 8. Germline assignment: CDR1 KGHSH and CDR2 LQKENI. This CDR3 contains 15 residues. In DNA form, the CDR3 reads TGTGCCAGCTCACTTCTCTCGCGGGAGCCCGGGGAGCTGTTTTTT. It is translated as CASSLLSREPGELFF.

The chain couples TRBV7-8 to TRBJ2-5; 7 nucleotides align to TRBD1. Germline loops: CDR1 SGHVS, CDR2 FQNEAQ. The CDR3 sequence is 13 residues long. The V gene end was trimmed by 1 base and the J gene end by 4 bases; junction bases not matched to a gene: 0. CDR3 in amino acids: CASSLDRGETQYF. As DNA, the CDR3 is TGTGCCAGCAGCTTAGACAGGGGAGAGACCCAGTACTTC. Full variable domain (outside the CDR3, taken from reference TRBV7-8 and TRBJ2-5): GAGVSQSPRYKVAKRGQDVALRCDPISGHVSLFWYQQALGQGPEFLTYFQNEAQLDKSGLPSDRFFAERPEGSVSTLKIQRTQQEDSAVYLCASSLDRGETQYFGPGTRLLVL.

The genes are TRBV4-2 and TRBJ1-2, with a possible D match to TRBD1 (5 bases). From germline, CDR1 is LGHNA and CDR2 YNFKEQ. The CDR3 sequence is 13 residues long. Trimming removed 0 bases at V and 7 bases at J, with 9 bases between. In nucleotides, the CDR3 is TGTGCCAGCAGCCAAGAGGGGGGTGGTGGCTACACCTTC. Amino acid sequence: CASSQEGGGGYTF.

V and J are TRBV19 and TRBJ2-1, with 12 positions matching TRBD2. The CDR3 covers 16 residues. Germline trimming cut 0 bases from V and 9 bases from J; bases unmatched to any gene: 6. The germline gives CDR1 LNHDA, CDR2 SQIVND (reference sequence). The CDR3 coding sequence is TGTGCCAGTAGTATAGAACCTAGCGGGGGGGTGAGTGAGCAGTTCTTC. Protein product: CASSIEPSGGVSEQFF. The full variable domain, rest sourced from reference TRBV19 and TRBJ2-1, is DGGITQSPKYLFRKEGQNVTLSCEQNLNHDAMYWYRQDPGQGLRLIYYSQIVNDFQKGDIAEGYSVSREKKESFPLTVTSAQKNPTAFYLCASSIEPSGGVSEQFFGPGTRLTVL.

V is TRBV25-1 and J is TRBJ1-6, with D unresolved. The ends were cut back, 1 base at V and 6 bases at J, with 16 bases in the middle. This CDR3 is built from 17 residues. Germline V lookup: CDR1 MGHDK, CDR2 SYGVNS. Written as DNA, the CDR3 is TGTGCCAGCAGTGAATTGGGAGATACACCCCCTAATTCACCCCTCCACTTT. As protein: CASSELGDTPPNSPLHF. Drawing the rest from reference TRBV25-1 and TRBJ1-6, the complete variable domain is EADIYQTPRYLVIGTGKKITLECSQTMGHDKMYWYQQDPGMELHLIHYSYGVNSTEKGDLSSESTVSRIRTEHFPLTLESARPSHTSQYLCASSELGDTPPNSPLHFGNGTRLTVT.

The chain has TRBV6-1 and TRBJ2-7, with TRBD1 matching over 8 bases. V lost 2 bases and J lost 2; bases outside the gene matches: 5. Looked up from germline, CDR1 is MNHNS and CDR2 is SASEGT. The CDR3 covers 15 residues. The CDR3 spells CASSEMLGQAYEQYF. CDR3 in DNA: TGTGCCAGCAGTGAAATGTTGGGACAGGCCTACGAGCAGTACTTC.

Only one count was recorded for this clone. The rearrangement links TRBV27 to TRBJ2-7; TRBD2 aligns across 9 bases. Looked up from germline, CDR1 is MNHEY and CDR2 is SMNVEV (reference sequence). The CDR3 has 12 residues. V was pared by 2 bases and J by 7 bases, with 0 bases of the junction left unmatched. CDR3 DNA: TGTGCCAGCAGTTTAGCGGGAGGGGAGCAGTACTTC. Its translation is CASSLAGGEQYF.

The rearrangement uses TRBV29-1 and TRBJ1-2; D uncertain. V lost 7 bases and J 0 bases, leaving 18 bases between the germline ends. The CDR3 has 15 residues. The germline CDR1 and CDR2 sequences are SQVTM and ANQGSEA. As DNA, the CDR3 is TGCAGCGCGCTACGGGTCCCCGGGGCTAACTATGGCTACACCTTC. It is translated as CSALRVPGANYGYTF.